Listed below are T cell receptor beta chains from one sample, sequenced in a study of CD8 T cells in ankylosing spondylitis. TCRdb passed the 5' RACE reads through MiXCR, listing each CDR3 protein once. Here the sample spans more than 500,000 distinct CDR3 sequences, roughly 5.3% being singletons. The specimen sequenced was blood, either unsorted or a sorted T cell fraction (not recorded which). The receptors originated from a male donor with ankylosing spondylitis. The CDR3 runs from the conserved cysteine through the conserved F or W. D genes are given only for firm matches. Rows may omit the clone size; those that give it use once, few, many or a size class.

abundance: many; d_gene: .; j_gene: TRBJ1-1; v_gene: TRBV6-2/TRBV6-3; CDR3aa: CASSYSRQEAFF; CDR3nt: TGTGCCAGCAGTTACTCCCGACAAGAAGCTTTCTTT
abundance: many; d_gene: .; j_gene: TRBJ2-3; v_gene: TRBV6-2/TRBV6-3; CDR3aa: CASSYTGSRTDTQYF; CDR3nt: TGTGCCAGCAGTTACACCGGGAGTAGAACAGATACGCAGTATTTT
abundance: many; d_gene: .; j_gene: TRBJ2-7; v_gene: TRBV6-2/TRBV6-3; CDR3aa: CASTDSYYEQYF; CDR3nt: TGTGCCAGCACAGACAGCTACTACGAGCAGTACTTC
abundance: .; d_gene: TRBD1; j_gene: TRBJ1-5; v_gene: TRBV29-1; CDR3aa: CSALTGDNQPQHF; CDR3nt: TGCAGCGCGCTGACAGGGGACAATCAGCCCCAGCATTTT
abundance: many; d_gene: TRBD1; j_gene: TRBJ2-1; v_gene: TRBV5-5; CDR3aa: CASSFSGTAYNEQFF; CDR3nt: TGTGCCAGCAGCTTCTCCGGGACAGCCTACAATGAGCAGTTCTTC
abundance: few; d_gene: .; j_gene: TRBJ1-2; v_gene: TRBV3-1; CDR3aa: CASTKDGVGYTF; CDR3nt: TGTGCCAGCACCAAAGACGGGGTTGGCTACACCTTC
abundance: many; d_gene: .; j_gene: TRBJ2-3; v_gene: TRBV28; CDR3aa: CASSIDRPAGLKLYTQYF; CDR3nt: TGTGCCAGCAGCATTGACAGGCCGGCCGGATTAAAGCTTTATACGCAGTATTTT
abundance: .; d_gene: .; j_gene: TRBJ2-3; v_gene: TRBV5-1; CDR3aa: CASSPRVRYTDTQYF; CDR3nt: TGCGCCAGCAGCCCCCGGGTCCGATACACAGATACGCAGTATTTT
abundance: many; d_gene: TRBD1; j_gene: TRBJ1-2; v_gene: TRBV7-9; CDR3aa: CASSPQGGWIPSGYTF; CDR3nt: TGTGCCAGCAGCCCCCAAGGGGGCTGGATCCCGAGTGGCTACACCTTC
abundance: many; d_gene: TRBD1; j_gene: TRBJ2-7; v_gene: TRBV20-1; CDR3aa: CSANRGIDEQYF; CDR3nt: TGCAGCGCCAACAGGGGGATCGACGAGCAGTACTTC
abundance: many; d_gene: .; j_gene: TRBJ1-4; v_gene: TRBV5-1; CDR3aa: CASSLGVLTNEKLFF; CDR3nt: TGCGCCAGCAGCTTGGGGGTCCTCACTAATGAAAAACTGTTTTTT
abundance: many; d_gene: .; j_gene: TRBJ2-3; v_gene: TRBV27; CDR3aa: CASSFSLTSTDTQYF; CDR3nt: TGTGCCAGCAGTTTTTCCCTTACTAGCACAGATACGCAGTATTTT
abundance: many; d_gene: .; j_gene: TRBJ2-2; v_gene: TRBV4-3; CDR3aa: CASSQDPPTVVGELFF; CDR3nt: TGCGCCAGCAGCCAAGACCCCCCCACAGTTGTCGGGGAGCTGTTTTTT
abundance: .; d_gene: TRBD1; j_gene: TRBJ2-3; v_gene: TRBV2; CDR3aa: CASSAIPGQGWQYF; CDR3nt: TGTGCCAGCAGCGCCATTCCGGGACAGGGGTGGCAGTATTTT
abundance: .; d_gene: TRBD1; j_gene: TRBJ2-7; v_gene: TRBV20-1; CDR3aa: CSVTRGIHEQYF; CDR3nt: TGCAGTGTAACCAGGGGGATCCACGAGCAGTACTTC
abundance: many; d_gene: TRBD2; j_gene: TRBJ2-7; v_gene: TRBV28; CDR3aa: CASSRLSLAGTLHEQYF; CDR3nt: TGTGCCAGCTCTCGATTATCGCTAGCGGGAACTCTCCACGAGCAGTACTTC
abundance: .; d_gene: .; j_gene: TRBJ2-3; v_gene: TRBV7-9; CDR3aa: CASSFGYTDTQYF; CDR3nt: TGTGCCAGCAGCTTTGGATACACAGATACGCAGTATTTT
abundance: few; d_gene: TRBD2; j_gene: TRBJ2-5; v_gene: TRBV4-3; CDR3aa: CASSLSGSVSSWETQYF; CDR3nt: TGCGCCAGCAGCCTTAGCGGGAGCGTTTCTTCCTGGGAGACCCAGTACTTC
abundance: .; d_gene: .; j_gene: TRBJ2-6; v_gene: TRBV5-1; CDR3aa: CASSPSRAGANVLTF; CDR3nt: TGCGCCAGCAGCCCAAGCAGGGCTGGGGCCAACGTCCTGACTTTC